This T cell receptor beta chain was sequenced for a study of T cell repertoires in cytomegalovirus infection. In the study overall: CMV infection together with matching HLA type was indicated by public TCR beta signatures. Study-wide results and caveats: In two of eight donors, the top clonotype was HLA-C-restricted CMV-specific. Individuals carrying CMV plus the relevant HLA were identified by cumulative frequency of public TCR beta families.

MiXCR, applied by TCRdb to the reads, yields one record per CDR3 protein. Of 300,000 to 450,000 distinct CDR3 sequences listed, around a sixth are singletons. Regarding this clonotype: Its cognate antigen is unknown.

The sample was PBMCs. The sequence was obtained from a human donor in good health (CMV status not recorded). Some clones in this sample may be carry-over from other donors' samples.

The CDR3 region is CSANHRGQGGNEQFF. In DNA form, the CDR3 reads TGCAGTGCTAACCACCGGGGACAGGGGGGCAATGAGCAGTTCTTC. The chain uses TRBV20-1 and TRBJ2-1, with TRBD1 matching over 11 bases. With 4 bases clipped from V and 6 bases from J, the junction kept 8 bases outside the gene matches. The CDR3 extends over 15 amino acids. CDR1 and CDR2 from the germline V gene are DFQATT and SNEGSKA (reference sequence).